The next 15 T cell receptor beta chains were all read from a single sample in a study of blood T cell repertoires in COVID-19. This table comes from immunoSEQ multiplex PCR, and its TCRdb copy is limited to in-frame clones, with some not included. The sample lists 100,000 to 150,000 clones, 80% to 90% occurring once. Sequencing was done on a sample of peripheral blood. These receptors were obtained from a human donor in a cohort sampled during active COVID-19.

This clone was observed a few times. The chain uses TRBV4-3 and TRBJ1-4, with 10 bases that match TRBD1. Looked up from germline, CDR1 is LGHNA and CDR2 is YSLEER. This CDR3 is built from 18 residues. The J segment lost 4 bases and the V segment lost 4 bases, leaving 12 bases of the junction unmatched. CDR3 sequence reads: CASSRVTGGAGVNEKLFF. The CDR3 coding sequence is TGCGCCAGCAGCCGGGTGACAGGGGGCGCGGGGGTTAATGAAAAACTGTTTTTT.

V gene TRBV29-1 combines with J gene TRBJ2-5; the D gene is possibly TRBD2 (6 bases). CDR1 is SQVTM, CDR2 ANQGSEA, per germline. The CDR3 is 14 amino acids. V lost 5 bases, J lost 2 bases, and 15 bases lay in between. DNA for the CDR3: TGCAGCGTTCTGTCGTGGGGGGATCAAGAGACCCAGTACTTC. Amino acid sequence: CSVLSWGDQETQYF.

The chain employs TRBV12-5 and TRBJ2-5; TRBD2 aligns across 8 bases. J lost 1 base, V lost 7 bases, and 2 bases had no gene match. This CDR3 has 13 amino acids. From germline, CDR1 is LGHNT and CDR2 FRNRAP. CDR3 sequence: CASAGGGQETQYF. CDR3 DNA sequence: TGTGCTAGTGCCGGGGGGGGCCAAGAGACCCAGTACTTC.

This chain links TRBV7-2 with TRBJ2-2, with D possibly being TRBD2 (6 bases). V lost 5 bases to trimming and J lost 5 bases, with 15 bases between them. The CDR3 consists of 15 residues. Germline V gives CDR1 SGHTA, CDR2 FQGNSA. The CDR3 loop is CASSPLEGRTGELFF. The CDR3 coding sequence is TGTGCCAGCAGCCCCCTGGAGGGCCGGACCGGGGAGCTGTTTTTT.

The chain joins TRBV7-8 to TRBJ2-3; TRBD2 might be the D (6 bases). CDR1 SGHVS and CDR2 FQNEAQ come from the germline V gene. CDR3 length: 16 amino acids. Trimming shortened V by 3 bases and J by 1 base, and 14 bases separated the two germline ends. The CDR3, as DNA: TGTGCCAGCAGCTTCAAATTAGCGGCGGGCACAGATACGCAGTATTTT. Translating gives CASSFKLAAGTDTQYF. The variable domain in full, completed from reference TRBV7-8 and TRBJ2-3, reads GAGVSQSPRYKVAKRGQDVALRCDPISGHVSLFWYQQALGQGPEFLTYFQNEAQLDKSGLPSDRFFAERPEGSVSTLKIQRTQQEDSAVYLCASSFKLAAGTDTQYFGPGTRLTVL.

There are a few counts of this clone. CDR3 sequence reads: CASNNGALGETQYF. The DNA for the CDR3 is TGCGCCAGCAACAATGGGGCCCTGGGGGAGACCCAGTACTTC. The chain is built from TRBV5-1 and TRBJ2-5; TRBD1 is a possible D gene (5 bases). Trimming cost V 6 bases and J 5 bases, with 17 bases left between them. Germline V CDR1 and CDR2: SGHRS, YFSETQ. The CDR3 length is 14 residues.

The sample holds a few counts of this clone. The chain carries TRBV5-6 and TRBJ1-1; D is possibly TRBD1 (6 bases). The CDR3 contains 15 residues. The V and J ends lost 5 bases and 4 bases respectively, with 18 bases between them. Germline V lookup: CDR1 SGHDT, CDR2 YYEEEE. The CDR3 reads CASSLSGVRGTEAFF. In DNA, the CDR3 is TGTGCCAGCAGTTTGTCAGGGGTGAGGGGCACTGAAGCTTTCTTT.

The rearrangement joins TRBV10-3 to TRBJ2-1; a possible D gene is TRBD1 (5 bases). V lost 4 bases, J lost 5 bases, and 18 bases lay in between. Per the germline V gene, CDR1 is ENHRY and CDR2 is SYGVKD. The CDR3 runs to 16 residues. Written as DNA, the CDR3 is TGTGCCATCAGTGTATCACTGGGGCAGGGAAACAATGAGCAGTTCTTC. Protein sequence: CAISVSLGQGNNEQFF.

This clone was seen just once. V gene TRBV27 combines with J gene TRBJ2-7, with 12 bases that match TRBD2. V gave up 5 bases and J gave up 6 bases; unmatched junction bases: 5. CDR1 and CDR2 from the germline V gene are MNHEY and SMNVEV (reference sequence). CDR3 length: 14 amino acids. The CDR3, as DNA: TGTGCCAGCAGTAAGACTAGCGGGGGACTCGAGCAGTACTTC. Protein sequence: CASSKTSGGLEQYF.

The CDR3 here is CASKTQGGVYNEQFF. The CDR3 DNA sequence: TGTGCCAGCAAAACACAGGGGGGAGTCTACAATGAGCAGTTCTTC. The rearrangement uses TRBV2 and TRBJ2-1; TRBD1 matches 8 bases. Losses at the gene ends were 7 bases for V and 3 bases for J; bases not matched to a gene: 8. CDR1 and CDR2 from the germline V gene are SNHLY and FYNNEI. CDR3 length: 15 amino acids.

The V and J genes are TRBV6-5 and TRBJ2-3; D unresolved. The CDR3 spans 15 residues. Germline V gene data show CDR1 as MNHEY and CDR2 as SVGAGI. V lost 5 bases and J lost 0, with 12 bases in between. CDR3: CASSTTPPSTDTQYF. As DNA, the CDR3 is TGTGCCAGCAGTACAACACCACCTAGCACAGATACGCAGTATTTT.

This chain connects TRBV5-6 to TRBJ1-1, with 7 bases identical to TRBD1. This CDR3 contains 16 residues. CDR1 is SGHDT, CDR2 YYEEEE, per germline. The V gene end was trimmed by 4 bases and the J gene end by 4 bases; junction bases not matched to a gene: 13. CDR3 nucleotides: TGTGCCAGCAGCGACGGACCCGGGACAGTAGGCACTGAAGCTTTCTTT. It is translated as CASSDGPGTVGTEAFF.

This clone was found a few times. The chain couples TRBV5-1 to TRBJ2-7; 10 bases are shared with TRBD1. This CDR3 is built from 14 residues. CDR1 SGHRS and CDR2 YFSETQ come from the germline V gene. The junction had 4 bases not matched to a gene; V was cut back by 3 bases and J by 4 bases. In DNA, the CDR3 is TGCGCCAGCAGCTCCCTGGACAGGGGGTACGAGCAGTACTTC. Translation: CASSSLDRGYEQYF.

The gene calls are TRBV11-2 and TRBJ2-2; 8 positions match TRBD2. The CDR3 sequence is 17 residues long. Germline CDR1 and CDR2: SGHAT and FQNNGV. The V gene end was trimmed by 1 base and the J gene end by 5 bases; junction bases not matched to a gene: 9. The CDR3 reads CASSLGAGLGTTGELFF. CDR3 sequence (DNA): TGTGCCAGCAGCTTAGGCGCGGGACTAGGGACGACCGGGGAGCTGTTTTTT.

The chain links TRBV6-2 or TRBV6-3 to TRBJ2-5, with D hard to call. Germline CDR1 and CDR2: MNHEY and SVGEGT. CDR3 size: 14 residues. The germline V and J ends were trimmed by 4 bases and 3 bases, with 12 bases remaining between them. The CDR3 loop reads CASSSISRKETQYF. The CDR3 coding sequence is TGTGCCAGCAGTTCCATTAGCAGAAAAGAGACCCAGTACTTC.